A selection of T cell receptor beta chains follows, all from one sample in a study of technical replicates of blood from a handful of donors. Profiled with immunoSEQ multiplex PCR; TCRdb holds only in-frame clones, not every one. This table holds more than 75,000 clones, about 96% found once. Sequencing was done on a sample of T cells isolated from PBMCs. These receptors all come from a human donor in good health. CDR3s leave out the opening cysteine and the closing phenylalanine or tryptophan.

len | v_gene | CDR3aa
11 | TRBV9 | ASALGQDTEAF
13 | TRBV30 | AWSEQAGGNQPQH
9 | TRBV20-1 | SAVQVYEAF
11 | TRBV27 | ASSIRRDYGYT
13 | TRBV9 | ASSVGVAGSYEQY
12 | TRBV7-7 | ASSPSSGANVLT
13 | TRBV15 | ATSRVDYLSYEQY
13 | TRBV9 | ASSAFSSSGNTIY
12 | TRBV19 | AARDRVSLNTIY
11 | TRBV7-9 | ASSLNLGEGYT
13 | TRBV30 | AWSVPWRGQETQY
13 | TRBV7-6 | ASRLLAGAHNEQF
13 | TRBV7-3 | ASSSLSGRYNEQF
13 | TRBV5-4 | ASSLTPWWTGELF
12 | TRBV19 | ASSIGRNTGELF
11 | TRBV9 | ASRQGDTGELF
13 | TRBV15 | ATSRVSGGSDTQY
11 | TRBV9 | ASSVMEGEKLF
10 | TRBV30 | AWSAGNTEAF
15 | TRBV11-2 | ASSLGFQGLYNEKLF
11 | TRBV19 | ASSIVAGGAAF
15 | TRBV12-1 | ASSYDRLAVSTDTQY
12 | TRBV6-1 | ASSEWTGYYEQY
13 | TRBV5-1 | ASSAWTSGSETQY
9 | TRBV10-1 | ASSVGGTQY
10 | TRBV13 | ASSWDGGEQY
11 | TRBV5-4 | ASSKTEGTEAF
12 | TRBV6-4 | ASSDEGATDTQY
13 | TRBV5-4 | ASNKMTGSHTEAF
10 | TRBV5-6 | ASSLDNNEQF
13 | TRBV9 | ASSISGRAYNEQF
13 | TRBV19 | ASSMRGTGWTEAF
9 | TRBV30 | AWDQGNGYT
11 | TRBV29-1 | SVGQGRLYEQY
14 | TRBV6-6 | ASSYSMSGGLYGYT
13 | TRBV5-5 | ASSFGQSSYNEQF
14 | TRBV27 | ASKNQRRWGTDTQY
12 | TRBV11-3 | ASSLGGASYEQY
13 | TRBV25-1 | ASSASPGTSYGYT
11 | TRBV5-5 | ASSLNQVSEAF
12 | TRBV27 | ASSPPGQGVKQY
12 | TRBV29-1 | SVERRELLETQY
11 | TRBV7-9 | ASSSGSFDTQY
12 | TRBV6-1 | ASSGTGNIYEQY
12 | TRBV9 | ASSAMDSGYGYT
12 | TRBV2 | ASSPPGSVDTQY
11 | TRBV6-5 | ASSFSGSNGYT
13 | TRBV28 | ASSLIRTIEETQY
14 | TRBV7-9 | ASSGPRLAGNYEQY
13 | TRBV27 | ASSLDSQYYNEQF
13 | TRBV9 | ASSFSGRSSYEQY
14 | TRBV5-6 | ASSLEGQGAPYGYT
13 | TRBV7-9 | ASSLIGGTDEKLF
12 | TRBV11-2 | ASSPFPGGHGYT